Sequencing of this T cell receptor beta chain was carried out in a study of T cell responses to AZD1222 COVID-19 vaccine. Germline V gene sequence: CDR1 LNHDA, CDR2 SQIVND (reference sequence). V shed 6 bases and J shed 2 bases, with 8 bases lying between them. The CDR3 totals 13 residues. This table comes from immunoSEQ multiplex PCR, and its TCRdb copy is limited to in-frame clones, with some not included. Counted here are some 140,000 clones, approximately 84% occurring once; the ten biggest clones make up roughly 4.3%. The chain employs TRBV19 and TRBJ1-5; D is uncertain. The sequence derives from an adult in good health. The sample here was peripheral blood, taken on day 0 of AZD1222 vaccination. The CDR3 protein is CASRSGGNQPQHF. Written as DNA, the CDR3 is TGTGCCAGTAGGTCGGGAGGCAATCAGCCCCAGCATTTT. Full variable domain (rest looked up from reference TRBV19 and TRBJ1-5): DGGITQSPKYLFRKEGQNVTLSCEQNLNHDAMYWYRQDPGQGLRLIYYSQIVNDFQKGDIAEGYSVSREKKESFPLTVTSAQKNPTAFYLCASRSGGNQPQHFGDGTRLSIL.